These 24 T cell receptor beta chains share one sample of origin, sequenced in a study of control samples from healthy donors and cancer patients. The repertoire was sequenced with immunoSEQ multiplex PCR; TCRdb's copy has only in-frame clones and lacks some. The sample shows roughly 86,000 clones, 90% of them seen only once. Sample: blood. These receptors all stem from a woman aged 18-29 years in good health.

J is TRBJ1-4 and V is TRBV6-5; D might be TRBD1 (6 bases). CDR3 length equals 12 residues. Looked up from germline, CDR1 is MNHEY and CDR2 is SVGAGI. V was shortened by 7 bases and J by 8 bases, with 11 bases between the two germline ends. CDR3 in DNA: TGTGCCAGCAAACAGGGTAGCGAAAAACTGTTTTTT. This translates into CASKQGSEKLFF.

V is TRBV4-1 and J is TRBJ2-3; 10 bases agree with TRBD2. The germline V gene has CDR1 MGHRA and CDR2 YSYEKL. The J segment lost 1 base and the V segment lost 4 bases, leaving 17 bases of the junction unmatched. CDR3 length equals 20 residues. This chain's CDR3 is CASSRSGGALPSLGTDTQYF. The CDR3 DNA follows: TGCGCCAGCAGCCGAAGCGGGGGGGCCCTACCCTCCCTCGGCACAGATACGCAGTATTTT.

The chain combines TRBV10-2 with TRBJ1-1, with unresolved D. Per germline, CDR1 WSHSY and CDR2 SAAADI. There are 17 residues in the CDR3. V gave up 7 bases and J gave up 0 bases, with 21 bases separating them. Written as DNA, the CDR3 is TGCGCCAGCACCGAAGGTATTGCAGTAACGTTGAACACTGAAGCTTTCTTT. It translates to CASTEGIAVTLNTEAFF.

The V and J genes are TRBV14 and TRBJ1-5; no clear D. With 6 bases removed from V and 7 bases from J, the gap between germline ends came to 13 bases. Germline V gene lookup returns CDR1 SGHDN and CDR2 FVKESK. This CDR3 has 13 amino acids. CDR3 sequence reads: CASSLLAGQPQHF. The DNA for the CDR3 is TGTGCCAGCAGTCTTCTGGCCGGACAGCCCCAGCATTTT. The whole variable domain, remainder taken from reference TRBV14 and TRBJ1-5, is EAGVTQFPSHSVIEKGQTVTLRCDPISGHDNLYWYRRVMGKEIKFLLHFVKESKQDESGMPNNRFLAERTGGTYSTLKVQPAELEDSGVYFCASSLLAGQPQHFGDGTRLSIL.

This clone was recorded only once. V is TRBV5-1 and J is TRBJ1-2, with D unclear. From germline, CDR1 is SGHRS and CDR2 YFSETQ. This CDR3 is 14 amino acids long. V lost 1 base, J lost 6 bases, and 13 bases lay in between. The CDR3 DNA follows: TGCGCCAGCAGCTTGCTAACAGAGGGAGATGGCTACACCTTC. This translates into CASSLLTEGDGYTF.

The V gene is TRBV13, the J gene TRBJ2-3, with 7 bases lining up with TRBD2. The V gene end was trimmed by 2 bases and the J gene end by 2 bases; junction bases not matched to a gene: 4. Germline CDR1 and CDR2: PRHDT and FYEKMQ (reference sequence). The CDR3 runs to 15 residues. CDR3: CASSLKRGSTDTQYF. The CDR3 DNA reads as TGTGCCAGCAGCTTAAAGCGGGGCTCCACAGATACGCAGTATTTT.

V gene TRBV29-1 combines with J gene TRBJ1-2, with TRBD1 matching over 7 bases. This CDR3 comprises 14 residues. After removal of 7 bases from V and 5 bases from J, the junction contained 13 bases not matched to a gene. In germline, CDR1 is SQVTM, CDR2 ANQGSEA. The CDR3 nucleotides are TGCAGCGCCGACTACGACAGGGACCCTTATGGCTACACCTTC. Translation: CSADYDRDPYGYTF.

The chain joins TRBV5-1 to TRBJ2-4; 9 bases agree with TRBD1. V was clipped by 0 bases and J by 4 bases; unmatched bases: 8. The CDR3 loop spans 17 amino acids. Per germline, CDR1 SGHRS and CDR2 YFSETQ. CDR3 sequence reads: CASSLAPGQGRKNIQYF. The CDR3 coding sequence is TGCGCCAGCAGCTTGGCACCGGGACAGGGTAGGAAAAACATTCAGTACTTC.

This clone was observed once. The chain uses TRBV6-4 and TRBJ1-2; TRBD1 agrees at 7 bases. V was clipped by 6 bases and J by 4 bases; unmatched bases: 5. The CDR3 runs 13 residues. CDR1 is MRHNA and CDR2 is SNTAGT in the germline V gene. CDR3 sequence reads: CASRAGGSYGYTF. CDR3 nucleotides: TGTGCCAGCAGAGCAGGGGGAAGCTATGGCTACACCTTC.

The rearrangement joins TRBV3-1 (or the pseudogene TRBV3-2) to TRBJ2-3, with 12 nucleotides matching TRBD2. The CDR3 extends over 21 amino acids. In germline, CDR1 is LGHDT, CDR2 YNNKEL (reference sequence). The trim removed 0 bases at V and 2 bases at J, leaving 15 bases unmatched. The CDR3 nucleotides read TGTGCCAGCAGCCAAGAAACTTGGGGACTAGCGGGTGGAAGTGACACAGATACGCAGTATTTT. The encoded protein is CASSQETWGLAGGSDTDTQYF.

DNA for the CDR3: TGTGCCAGCAGCTCAGAACCGGGACAGGTAGCTTTCTTT. The encoded protein is CASSSEPGQVAFF. The chain carries TRBV7-9 and TRBJ1-1; 8 nucleotides match TRBD1. CDR1 SEHNR and CDR2 FQNEAQ come from the germline V gene (reference sequence). The CDR3 extends over 13 amino acids. V shed 4 bases, J shed 10 bases, and the junction held 8 bases outside the gene matches.

The chain carries TRBV20-1 and TRBJ1-6; D remains unclear. Germline loops: CDR1 DFQATT, CDR2 SNEGSKA (reference sequence). V was clipped by 5 bases and J by 12 bases, with 11 bases between them. The CDR3 is made up of 11 amino acids. CDR3 residues: CSARTEEPLHF. The CDR3 DNA is TGCAGTGCTCGGACGGAGGAACCCCTCCACTTT.

A single count supports this clone. The chain carries TRBV27 and TRBJ2-3; 8 bases align to TRBD2. Germline V gene data show CDR1 as MNHEY and CDR2 as SMNVEV (reference sequence). This CDR3 has 17 amino acids. Trimming removed 5 bases from V and 2 bases from J; junction bases left unmatched: 12. The CDR3 DNA sequence: TGTGCCAGCAGTCTATTTCGGACTAGCCGAAACACAGATACGCAGTATTTT. Translating gives CASSLFRTSRNTDTQYF.

The V gene is TRBV10-1, the J gene TRBJ2-7, with D uncertain. This CDR3 region has 15 residues. V was clipped by 3 bases and J by 0 bases, with 12 bases between them. Germline-derived CDR1 and CDR2 are WNHNN and SYGVQD (reference sequence). This CDR3 reads CASSEGSGVSYEQYF. The CDR3 coding sequence is TGCGCCAGCAGTGAAGGAAGTGGAGTCTCCTACGAGCAGTACTTC.

The chain recombines TRBV12-5 with TRBJ2-3; D possibly corresponds to TRBD2 (7 bases). Per germline, CDR1 LGHNT and CDR2 FRNRAP. CDR3 length: 22 residues. Deletions cut 7 bases from V and 0 bases from J, with 35 bases between. The CDR3 DNA is TGTGCTAGTGAAACCAAGGTGGGGGGGCGCAGACCGGGATCTTCTAGCACAGATACGCAGTATTTT. Protein sequence: CASETKVGGRRPGSSSTDTQYF.

The rearrangement links TRBV5-1 to TRBJ2-7; 7 nucleotides match TRBD1. The germline V gene encodes CDR1 SGHRS and CDR2 YFSETQ. Trimming cost V 2 bases and J 7 bases; bases outside gene matches: 6. The CDR3 loop spans 13 amino acids. The CDR3 DNA sequence: TGCGCCAGCAGCTTTGTAGGGGGCGCAGAGCAGTACTTC. The encoded protein is CASSFVGGAEQYF. The variable domain in full, with the rest retrieved from reference TRBV5-1 and TRBJ2-7, is KAGVTQTPRYLIKTRGQQVTLSCSPISGHRSVSWYQQTPGQGLQFLFEYFSETQRNKGNFPGRFSGRQFSNSRSEMNVSTLELGDSALYLCASSFVGGAEQYFGPGTRLTVT.

The gene calls are TRBV9 and TRBJ1-3, with TRBD1 identical over 8 bases. Germline values: CDR1 SGDLS, CDR2 YYNGEE. J lost 5 bases, V lost 3 bases, and 7 bases had no gene match. This CDR3 has 15 residues. The CDR3 spells CASSAQGGSRNTIYF. DNA of the CDR3: TGTGCCAGCAGCGCACAGGGGGGCTCAAGAAACACCATATATTTT.

This sequence joins TRBV15 and TRBJ2-2; 8 bases align to TRBD1. Germline assignment: CDR1 LNHNV and CDR2 YYDKDF (reference sequence). The J segment lost 6 bases and the V segment lost 2 bases, leaving 5 bases of the junction unmatched. The CDR3 has 15 residues. In DNA, the CDR3 is TGTGCCACCAGCAGAACAACAGGGGGGTCCGGGGAGCTGTTTTTT. This translates into CATSRTTGGSGELFF.

This clone was found once. The chain links TRBV20-1 to TRBJ1-1; D is undetermined. This CDR3 is built from 11 residues. Per germline, CDR1 DFQATT and CDR2 SNEGSKA (reference sequence). The CDR3: CSVPGNTEAFF. CDR3 nucleotides: TGCAGCGTGCCGGGGAACACTGAAGCTTTCTTT.

Note on this clone: Distinct nucleotide sequences in the sample also encode this CDR3. The chain is built from TRBV6-1 and TRBJ1-2; D is ambiguous. CDR1 MNHNS and CDR2 SASEGT come from the germline V gene. CDR3 size: 12 residues. V was shortened by 2 bases and J by 3 bases, with 4 bases between the two germline ends. The CDR3 DNA sequence: TGTGCCAGCAGTGAATGGGACTATGGCTACACCTTC. This sequence encodes CASSEWDYGYTF.

This clone has more than one count but fewer than ten. The chain links TRBV2 to TRBJ1-6; D ambiguous. CDR3 length: 14 amino acids. Trimming removed 7 bases at V and 7 bases at J, with 14 bases between. The germline V gene encodes CDR1 SNHLY and CDR2 FYNNEI. The CDR3 region is CASMDPGANSPLHF. For the CDR3, the DNA is TGTGCCAGCATGGACCCGGGAGCCAATTCACCCCTCCACTTT.

The gene calls are TRBV4-1 and TRBJ2-3; 8 bases align to TRBD2. CDR1 is MGHRA and CDR2 is YSYEKL in the germline V gene. The junction had 6 bases not matched to a gene; V was cut back by 1 base and J by 6 bases. The CDR3 length is 15 residues. The CDR3 bases are TGCGCCAGCAGCCAAGGCCCGGCTAGCGGGGATACGCAGTATTTT. Protein sequence: CASSQGPASGDTQYF.

The genes are TRBV12-3 or TRBV12-4 and TRBJ2-2, with D possibly TRBD2 on 7 matching bases. The CDR3 spans 13 residues. With 5 bases removed from V and 5 bases from J, the gap between germline ends came to 9 bases. Here the CDR3 reads CASSRGATGELFF. CDR3 bases: TGTGCCAGCAGTCGGGGGGCGACCGGGGAGCTGTTTTTT.

To note about this clone: Distinct nucleotide sequences in the sample also encode this CDR3. The gene calls are TRBV19 and TRBJ2-6; 8 bases match TRBD1. The CDR3 covers 18 residues. Trimming took 5 bases from V and 0 from J; bases not matched to a gene: 9. The germline V gene encodes CDR1 LNHDA and CDR2 SQIVND (reference sequence). CDR3: CASSPRDRGLSGANVLTF. DNA of the CDR3: TGTGCCAGTAGTCCGCGAGACAGGGGCCTCTCTGGGGCCAACGTCCTGACTTTC.